This TCR beta chain was profiled in a study of T cells in Graves' hyperthyroidism and ophthalmopathy. The patients, who ranged from 18 to 65 in age, presented with newly diagnosed hyperthyroidism lasting under 2 months. This clonotype was picked up many times. Germline V gives CDR1 SEHNR, CDR2 FQNEAQ (reference sequence). This CDR3 spans 16 amino acids. Trimming at V came to 3 bases and at J to 4 bases, leaving 6 bases not matched to a gene. Amplified TCR beta CDR3 regions came from RNA transcripts. With the HTBI primer set, the TCR CDR3 went through a first round of RT-PCR. TCRdb re-analysed the multiplex PCR reads in MiXCR, keeping a single row per CDR3 protein. The table has 94,000 or so distinct CDR3 sequences, around 52% seen once.

The origin of this receptor is a woman aged 40 to 50 with Graves' hyperthyroidism. The sequenced sample was blood. The chain recombines TRBV7-9 with TRBJ2-2; 9 nucleotides line up with TRBD1. The CDR3 here is CASSLGTTGGTGELFF. DNA of the CDR3: TGTGCCAGCAGCTTGGGGACGACAGGGGGCACCGGGGAGCTGTTTTTT.